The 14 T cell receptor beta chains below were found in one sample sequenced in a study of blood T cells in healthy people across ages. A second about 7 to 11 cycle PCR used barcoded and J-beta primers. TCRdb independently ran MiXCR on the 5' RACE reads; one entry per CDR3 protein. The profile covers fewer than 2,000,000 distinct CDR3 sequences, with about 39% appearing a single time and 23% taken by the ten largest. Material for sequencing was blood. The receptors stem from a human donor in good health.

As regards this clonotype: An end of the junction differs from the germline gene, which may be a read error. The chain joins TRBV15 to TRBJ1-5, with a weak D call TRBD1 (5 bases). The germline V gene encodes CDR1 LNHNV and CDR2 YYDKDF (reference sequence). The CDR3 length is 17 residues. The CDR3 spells CATSRVLGTYSNQPQHF. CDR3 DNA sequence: TGTGCCACCAGCAGAGTACTCGGGACTTATAGCAATCAACCCCAGCATTTT.

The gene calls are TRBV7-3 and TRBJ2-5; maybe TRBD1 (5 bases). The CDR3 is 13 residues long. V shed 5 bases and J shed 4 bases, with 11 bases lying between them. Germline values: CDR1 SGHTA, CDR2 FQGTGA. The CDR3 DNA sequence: TGTGCCAGCAGCACCACAGGCGCAGAGACCCAGTACTTC. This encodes CASSTTGAETQYF.

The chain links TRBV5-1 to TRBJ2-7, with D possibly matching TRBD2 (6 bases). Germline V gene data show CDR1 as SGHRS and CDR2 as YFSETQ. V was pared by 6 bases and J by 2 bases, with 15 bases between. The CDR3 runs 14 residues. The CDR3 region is CASMKTGLPYEQYF. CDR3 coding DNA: TGCGCCAGCATGAAGACGGGACTTCCCTACGAGCAGTACTTC.

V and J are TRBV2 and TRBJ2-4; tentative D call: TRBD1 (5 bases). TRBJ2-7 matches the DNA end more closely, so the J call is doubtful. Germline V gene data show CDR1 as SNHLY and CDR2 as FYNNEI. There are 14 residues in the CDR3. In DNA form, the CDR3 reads TGTGCCAGCAGTGAAGGGGGCGTCTTCTACGAGCAGTACTTC. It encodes CASSEGGVFYEQYF.

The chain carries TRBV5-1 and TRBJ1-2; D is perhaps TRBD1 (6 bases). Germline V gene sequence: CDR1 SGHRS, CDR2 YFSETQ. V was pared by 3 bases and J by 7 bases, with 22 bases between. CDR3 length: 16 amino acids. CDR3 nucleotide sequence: TGCGCCAGCAGCTCCGTTCCAGGGGATGAAGTTACTGGCTACACCTTC. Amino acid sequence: CASSSVPGDEVTGYTF.

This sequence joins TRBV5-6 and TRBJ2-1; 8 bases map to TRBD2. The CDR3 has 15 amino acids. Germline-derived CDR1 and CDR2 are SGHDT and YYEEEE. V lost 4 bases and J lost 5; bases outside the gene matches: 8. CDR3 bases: TGTGCCAGCAGCCCAGCTACTAGCGGCCACAATGAGCAGTTCTTC. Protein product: CASSPATSGHNEQFF.

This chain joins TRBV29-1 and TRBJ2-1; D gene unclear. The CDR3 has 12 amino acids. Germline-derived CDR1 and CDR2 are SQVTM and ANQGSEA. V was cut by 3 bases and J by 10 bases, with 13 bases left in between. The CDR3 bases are TGCAGCGTTGATGACGACTCCTACGAGCAGTTCTTC. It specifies CSVDDDSYEQFF.

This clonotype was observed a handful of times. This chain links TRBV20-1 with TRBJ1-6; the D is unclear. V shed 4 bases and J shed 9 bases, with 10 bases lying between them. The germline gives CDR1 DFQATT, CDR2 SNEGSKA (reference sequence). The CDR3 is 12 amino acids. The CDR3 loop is CSAIPSGSPLHF. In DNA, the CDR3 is TGCAGTGCTATCCCATCGGGTTCACCCCTCCACTTT.

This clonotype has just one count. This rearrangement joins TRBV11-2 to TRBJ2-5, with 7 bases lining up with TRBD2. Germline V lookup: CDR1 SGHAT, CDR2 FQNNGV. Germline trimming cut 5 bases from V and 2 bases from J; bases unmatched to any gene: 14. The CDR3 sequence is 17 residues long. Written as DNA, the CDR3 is TGTGCCAGCAGCCCGGGGGGTAGCGGTATAATACAAGAGACCCAGTACTTC. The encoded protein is CASSPGGSGIIQETQYF.

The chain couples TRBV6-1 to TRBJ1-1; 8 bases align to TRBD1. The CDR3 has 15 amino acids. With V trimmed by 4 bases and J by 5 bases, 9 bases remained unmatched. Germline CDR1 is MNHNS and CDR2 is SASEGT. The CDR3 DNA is TGTGCCAGCAGTGCAGCCGACAGGGGTAAAACTGAAGCTTTCTTT. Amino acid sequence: CASSAADRGKTEAFF.

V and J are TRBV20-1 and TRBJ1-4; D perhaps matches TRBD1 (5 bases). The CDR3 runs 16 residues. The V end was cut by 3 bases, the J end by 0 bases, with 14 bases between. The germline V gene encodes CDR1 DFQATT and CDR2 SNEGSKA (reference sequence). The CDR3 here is CSASLRTYATNEKLFF. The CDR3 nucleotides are TGCAGTGCTAGTCTTAGGACATATGCAACTAATGAAAAACTGTTTTTT.

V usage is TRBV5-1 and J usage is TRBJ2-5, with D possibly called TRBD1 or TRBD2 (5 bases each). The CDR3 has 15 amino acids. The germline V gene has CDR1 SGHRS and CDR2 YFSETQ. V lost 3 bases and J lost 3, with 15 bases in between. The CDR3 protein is CASSYFGTSEETQYF. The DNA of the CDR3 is TGCGCCAGCAGCTACTTTGGGACGTCAGAAGAGACCCAGTACTTC. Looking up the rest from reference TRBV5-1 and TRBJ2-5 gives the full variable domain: KAGVTQTPRYLIKTRGQQVTLSCSPISGHRSVSWYQQTPGQGLQFLFEYFSETQRNKGNFPGRFSGRQFSNSRSEMNVSTLELGDSALYLCASSYFGTSEETQYFGPGTRLLVL.

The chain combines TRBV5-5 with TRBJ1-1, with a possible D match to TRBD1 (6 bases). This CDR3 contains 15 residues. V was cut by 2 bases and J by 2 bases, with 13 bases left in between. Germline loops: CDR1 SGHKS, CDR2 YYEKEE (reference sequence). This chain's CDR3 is CASSFSSTGNTEAFF. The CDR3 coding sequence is TGTGCCAGCAGCTTTTCGTCGACAGGAAACACTGAAGCTTTCTTT.

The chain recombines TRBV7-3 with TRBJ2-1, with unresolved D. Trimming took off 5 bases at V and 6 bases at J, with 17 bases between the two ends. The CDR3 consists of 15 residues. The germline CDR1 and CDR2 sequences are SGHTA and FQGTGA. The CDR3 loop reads CASSPQDRLCNEQFF. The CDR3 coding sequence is TGTGCCAGCAGCCCCCAGGATCGTTTATGCAATGAGCAGTTCTTC.